Presented here are 28 T cell receptor beta chains from one specimen sequenced in a study of cytomegalovirus exposure and HLA in healthy donors. This PCR relied on a set of 60 Vbeta primers and 13 Jbeta primers. TCRdb's copy holds only in-frame clones and misses some; the assay was immunoSEQ multiplex PCR. The sample holds around 100,000 clones, approximately 88% seen once. The sample consisted of PBMCs. The receptor set was obtained from a man younger than 35 in good health and CMV-seronegative.

The gene calls are TRBV10-1 and TRBJ2-1; maybe TRBD2 (5 bases). V was pared by 6 bases and J by 9 bases, with 15 bases between. Germline V gene data show CDR1 as WNHNN and CDR2 as SYGVQD (reference sequence). This CDR3 is 13 amino acids long. CDR3: CASRDNTRTEQFF. The CDR3 DNA sequence: TGCGCCAGCAGGGATAACACTAGAACTGAGCAGTTCTTC.

The rearrangement links TRBV7-9 to TRBJ1-2; possible D gene TRBD1, 5 bases. V lost 3 bases to trimming and J lost 0 bases, with 8 bases between them. Per germline, CDR1 SEHNR and CDR2 FQNEAQ (reference sequence). The CDR3 runs 14 residues. The CDR3 nucleotides are TGTGCCAGCAGCTTCATGACAGCTAACTATGGCTACACCTTC. It is translated as CASSFMTANYGYTF.

This chain joins TRBV7-9 and TRBJ1-4, with 7 bases matching TRBD1. The CDR3 runs to 16 residues. From germline, CDR1 is SEHNR and CDR2 FQNEAQ (reference sequence). The J segment lost 4 bases and the V segment lost 4 bases, leaving 9 bases of the junction unmatched. CDR3 nucleotides: TGTGCCAGCAGCTCCCAAGGACAGGAGTTTAATGAAAAACTGTTTTTT. This codes for CASSSQGQEFNEKLFF.

This chain joins TRBV5-1 and TRBJ1-1; 11 bases line up with TRBD1. This CDR3 spans 14 amino acids. After removal of 3 bases from V and 11 bases from J, the junction contained 9 bases not matched to a gene. Per the germline V gene, CDR1 is SGHRS and CDR2 is YFSETQ. Written as DNA, the CDR3 is TGCGCCAGCAGCTCCCTTGATGGGACAGGGGGGGCTTTCTTT. This codes for CASSSLDGTGGAFF.

In the case of this clone: The same CDR3 arises from other DNA sequences in this sample as well. The J gene is TRBJ1-1, the V gene TRBV5-1; 11 bases are shared with TRBD1. This CDR3 has 15 residues. Germline CDR1 is SGHRS and CDR2 is YFSETQ. V was pared by 0 bases and J by 7 bases, with 5 bases of the junction left unmatched. The DNA of the CDR3 is TGCGCCAGCAGCTTGGCTGGACAGGGGGCCGGTGAAGCTTTCTTT. Protein sequence: CASSLAGQGAGEAFF.

The V and J genes are TRBV7-9 and TRBJ1-2; 8 bases agree with TRBD1. After removal of 0 bases from V and 8 bases from J, the junction contained 5 bases not matched to a gene. The germline V gene has CDR1 SEHNR and CDR2 FQNEAQ (reference sequence). The CDR3 covers 14 residues. This CDR3 reads CASSLAGQEWGYTF. The CDR3 DNA reads TGTGCCAGCAGCTTAGCGGGACAGGAATGGGGCTACACCTTC.

The genes are TRBV5-6 and TRBJ2-7; the match to TRBD2 covers 14 bases. With 4 bases clipped from V and 7 bases from J, the junction kept 7 bases outside the gene matches. Germline CDR1 reads SGHDT; CDR2 reads YYEEEE. This CDR3 is 15 amino acids long. The chain's CDR3 is CASSEGTSGSREQYF. CDR3 DNA sequence: TGTGCCAGCAGCGAAGGGACTAGCGGGAGCCGGGAGCAGTACTTC. Drawing the rest from reference TRBV5-6 and TRBJ2-7, the complete variable domain is DAGVTQSPTHLIKTRGQQVTLRCSPKSGHDTVSWYQQALGQGPQFIFQYYEEEERQRGNFPDRFSGHQFPNYSSELNVNALLLGDSALYLCASSEGTSGSREQYFGPGTRLTVT.

The sample holds one count of this clone. V is TRBV7-3 and J is TRBJ2-1; 16 nucleotides match TRBD2. V lost 0 bases, J lost 8 bases, and 13 bases stayed unmatched. Germline CDR1 SGHTA, CDR2 FQGTGA. The CDR3 consists of 20 residues. The CDR3 nucleotides are TGTGCCAGCAGCTTAACGCCTGGGACTAGCGGGAGGGCCGGGTTCGATGAGCAGTTCTTC. This sequence encodes CASSLTPGTSGRAGFDEQFF.

On this clone itself: Distinct nucleotide sequences in the sample also encode this CDR3. This chain links TRBV27 with TRBJ2-7; D unclear. V lost 2 bases, J lost 0 bases, and 5 bases lay in between. The CDR3 loop spans 13 amino acids. Germline-derived CDR1 and CDR2 are MNHEY and SMNVEV (reference sequence). CDR3 bases: TGTGCCAGCAGTTTAGGCGGCTCCTACGAGCAGTACTTC. Amino acid sequence: CASSLGGSYEQYF.

The chain couples TRBV2 to TRBJ2-1; 13 bases line up with TRBD2. With V trimmed by 6 bases and J by 10 bases, 12 bases remained unmatched. The germline V gene has CDR1 SNHLY and CDR2 FYNNEI. The CDR3 is 16 residues long. CDR3 nucleotides: TGTGCCAGCAGCCGTTGGACTAGCGGGAGTTCACGGGAGCAGTTCTTC. Protein: CASSRWTSGSSREQFF.

The CDR3 sequence: CASTKLGGTEAFF. The CDR3 coding sequence is TGCGCCAGCACCAAACTGGGGGGCACTGAAGCTTTCTTT. This rearrangement joins TRBV5-1 to TRBJ1-1; a possible D gene is TRBD1 (5 bases). Between the trimmed V and J ends, which lost 6 bases and 4 bases, there was a span of 13 bases. The germline V gene has CDR1 SGHRS and CDR2 YFSETQ. This CDR3 spans 13 amino acids.

This chain links TRBV19 with TRBJ1-2; TRBD1 is a possible D gene (6 bases). V dropped 5 bases and J dropped 6 bases, with 13 bases sitting between them. This CDR3 spans 13 amino acids. Germline assignment: CDR1 LNHDA and CDR2 SQIVND (reference sequence). CDR3 coding DNA: TGTGCCAGTAGTCCAGGGGTTTTGGATGGCTACACCTTC. The encoded protein is CASSPGVLDGYTF.

The chain uses TRBV5-1 and TRBJ1-4; tentative D call: TRBD1 (5 bases). The germline CDR1 and CDR2 sequences are SGHRS and YFSETQ. The CDR3 consists of 16 residues. Trimming removed 4 bases from V and 8 bases from J, with 21 bases in between. The DNA of the CDR3 is TGCGCCAGCAGCCCTTCCCCCGGGGGAGTCACGGAAAAACTGTTTTTT. It codes for CASSPSPGGVTEKLFF.

This clone was found a few times. The rearrangement uses TRBV4-1 and TRBJ2-3, with 11 nucleotides matching TRBD2. The germline V gene encodes CDR1 MGHRA and CDR2 YSYEKL. This CDR3 comprises 18 residues. V lost 1 base and J lost 1; bases outside the gene matches: 7. CDR3 in amino acids: CASSQGLAGIFGTDTQYF. The DNA of the CDR3 is TGCGCCAGCAGCCAAGGACTAGCGGGAATCTTCGGCACAGATACGCAGTATTTT.

The V call is TRBV19, the J call TRBJ1-4; 7 nucleotides line up with TRBD1. J gave up 5 bases and V 5 bases, and 5 bases lay outside the gene matches. Germline V gene data show CDR1 as LNHDA and CDR2 as SQIVND (reference sequence). The CDR3 runs to 14 residues. CDR3: CASSLWDSNEKLFF. For the CDR3, the DNA is TGTGCCAGTAGTCTCTGGGACAGCAATGAAAAACTGTTTTTT.

The genes are TRBV10-3 and TRBJ2-2; D perhaps matches TRBD2 (6 bases). The ends were cut back, 0 bases at V and 4 bases at J, with 12 bases in the middle. The germline CDR1 and CDR2 sequences are ENHRY and SYGVKD. This CDR3 is built from 16 residues. The CDR3 region has the DNA TGTGCCATCAGTGAGTCGACGGGAGTGCGCACCGGGGAGCTGTTTTTT. As protein: CAISESTGVRTGELFF.

This clone is a singleton in its sample. At one end the junction does not follow the germline gene, possibly because of a read error. V and J are TRBV7-7 and TRBJ2-3; tentative D call: TRBD2 (6 bases). CDR1 SSHAT and CDR2 FNYEAQ come from the germline V gene (reference sequence). CDR3 length equals 16 residues. Here the CDR3 reads CASSLYVRGIPDTQYF. For the CDR3, the DNA is TGTGCTAGCAGCTTATACGTCCGCGGGATCCCAGATACGCAGTATTTT.

The V and J genes are TRBV27 and TRBJ2-7, with 8 bases aligning to TRBD1. V dropped 4 bases and J dropped 0; count of bases not matched to a gene: 5. The CDR3 contains 15 residues. Germline V gene sequence: CDR1 MNHEY, CDR2 SMNVEV (reference sequence). The CDR3 loop is CASSWRQGNSYEQYF. The CDR3 DNA reads TGTGCCAGCAGTTGGAGACAGGGGAACTCCTACGAGCAGTACTTC.

This sequence joins TRBV5-4 and TRBJ2-1, with TRBD2 matching 15 bases. The junction had 3 bases not matched to a gene; V was cut back by 2 bases and J by 9 bases. The CDR3 runs 15 residues. The germline gives CDR1 SGHNT, CDR2 YYREEE (reference sequence). CDR3 region: CASSFGLAGGPEQFF. In nucleotides, the CDR3 is TGTGCCAGCAGCTTCGGACTAGCGGGAGGGCCTGAGCAGTTCTTC.

The V and J genes are TRBV29-1 and TRBJ1-4; D is possibly TRBD1 (5 bases). This CDR3 contains 13 residues. Germline V lookup: CDR1 SQVTM, CDR2 ANQGSEA. V lost 4 bases and J 9 bases, leaving 15 bases between the germline ends. CDR3 nucleotides: TGCAGCGTTGGCGGCGGGGGATCACAAAAACTGTTTTTT. It codes for CSVGGGGSQKLFF.

The chain combines TRBV28 with TRBJ1-1; the D gene is possibly TRBD1 (6 bases). V lost 5 bases to trimming and J lost 5 bases, with 24 bases between them. The length of the CDR3 is 17 residues. Looked up from germline, CDR1 is MDHEN and CDR2 is SYDVKM. CDR3 in DNA: TGTGCCAGCAGTCGATCAGGGGCCCCGAAAGTTGAGACTGAAGCTTTCTTT. It encodes CASSRSGAPKVETEAFF.

This sequence joins TRBV27 and TRBJ2-7; D remains unclear. The V end lost 7 bases, the J end lost 2 bases, and 15 bases lay between the germline ends. CDR1 and CDR2 from the germline V gene are MNHEY and SMNVEV (reference sequence). The CDR3 sequence is 14 residues long. In DNA, the CDR3 is TGTGCCAGCACACGAGGTGATTCTCCCTACGAGCAGTACTTC. Translating gives CASTRGDSPYEQYF.

Regarding this clone: Other DNA sequences in the same sample also yield this CDR3. CDR3 nucleotide sequence: TGTGCCAGCAGTGAGCTAGCGGGAGCAGATACGCAGTATTTT. Protein product: CASSELAGADTQYF. The V call is TRBV6-4, the J call TRBJ2-3; 10 nucleotides match TRBD2. Germline assignment: CDR1 MRHNA and CDR2 SNTAGT. The CDR3 has 14 residues. V shed 3 bases, J shed 4 bases, and the junction held 1 base outside the gene matches.

V is TRBV19 and J is TRBJ2-7, with 10 bases that match TRBD2. There are 16 residues in the CDR3. J lost 5 bases, V lost 1 base, and 8 bases had no gene match. The V gene's germline CDR1 is LNHDA and CDR2 SQIVND (reference sequence). DNA of the CDR3: TGTGCCAGTAGTATAGGCGGTAGCGGGAGGTCCAACGAGCAGTACTTC. It codes for CASSIGGSGRSNEQYF.

This clone was counted a few times. The chain combines TRBV2 with TRBJ2-1, with TRBD2 identical over 8 bases. CDR1 is SNHLY and CDR2 is FYNNEI in the germline V gene. This CDR3 is 14 amino acids long. Losses at the gene ends were 7 bases for V and 7 bases for J; bases not matched to a gene: 9. As DNA, the CDR3 is TGTGCCAGCAAAGAGCGGGAGATAGGGAATGAGCAGTTCTTC. Translated, it gives CASKEREIGNEQFF.

The rearrangement joins TRBV30 to TRBJ2-7, with 12 positions matching TRBD2. V lost 1 base, J lost 0 bases, and 4 bases stayed unmatched. CDR1 is GTSNPN, CDR2 SVGIG, per germline (reference sequence). The length of the CDR3 is 16 residues. CDR3: CAWSGTSGTSSYEQYF. CDR3 coding DNA: TGTGCCTGGAGTGGGACTAGCGGGACTAGCTCCTACGAGCAGTACTTC. Using reference TRBV30 and TRBJ2-7 for the parts outside the CDR3, the full variable domain is SQTIHQWPATLVQPVGSPLSLECTVEGTSNPNLYWYRQAAGRGLQLLFYSVGIGQISSEVPQNLSASRPQDRQFILSSKKLLLSDSGFYLCAWSGTSGTSSYEQYFGPGTRLTVT.

The genes are TRBV7-9 and TRBJ2-7; a weak D match, TRBD1 (5 bases). CDR3 length equals 12 residues. The V end was cut by 6 bases, the J end by 3 bases, with 9 bases between. The germline V gene has CDR1 SEHNR and CDR2 FQNEAQ (reference sequence). CDR3 in amino acids: CASRGLGYEQYF. CDR3 nucleotides: TGTGCCAGCAGGGGGCTCGGCTACGAGCAGTACTTC.

The chain links TRBV6-5 to TRBJ2-7; TRBD1 might be the D (5 bases). V was shortened by 7 bases and J by 1 base, with 14 bases between the two germline ends. Germline-derived CDR1 and CDR2 are MNHEY and SVGAGI. The CDR3 extends over 14 amino acids. The CDR3 nucleotides read TGTGCCAGCAAGAGGTCTGGGGCATCCTACGAGCAGTACTTC. It specifies CASKRSGASYEQYF.